The clone carrying this TCR beta chain was observed a few times. Its antigen remains unknown. This CDR3 comprises 15 residues. Germline V gene data show CDR1 as SEHNR and CDR2 as FQNEAQ (reference sequence). Trimming shortened V by 2 bases and J by 5 bases, and 15 bases separated the two germline ends. The sample is drawn from a study of neurological immune-mediated disorders. Study-wide results and limits: One related-CDR3 cluster, identified by phylogenetic grouping, held the repertoires of 18 of 34 multiple sclerosis patients and was a possible signature. The highest TCR clonal expansion occurred in HTLV-1-associated myelopathy; multiple sclerosis fell below healthy controls. Association with the multiple sclerosis repertoire cluster was not found for any clinical or MRI feature.

The method for making cDNA was 5'RACE, and it used 10-nucleotide random UMIs. MiXCR, applied by TCRdb to the 5' RACE reads, yields one record per CDR3 protein. The sample comprises 20,000 to 25,000 distinct CDR3 sequences, roughly 17% of which are singletons, and roughly 6.9% rests with the top ten. The chain joins TRBV7-9 to TRBJ1-1; D may be TRBD1 (5 bases). The sequence was obtained from a woman aged 18-30 years with multiple sclerosis. Sequencing used CD8+ T cells from blood. The DNA for the CDR3 is TGTGCCAGCAGCTTACAAATAATCAGGGAAACTGAAGCTTTCTTT. This codes for CASSLQIIRETEAFF. The whole variable domain, filled in from reference TRBV7-9 and TRBJ1-1, reads DTGVSQNPRHKITKRGQNVTFRCDPISEHNRLYWYRQTLGQGPEFLTYFQNEAQLEKSRLLSDRFSAERPKGSFSTLEIQRTEQGDSAMYLCASSLQIIRETEAFFGQGTRLTVV.